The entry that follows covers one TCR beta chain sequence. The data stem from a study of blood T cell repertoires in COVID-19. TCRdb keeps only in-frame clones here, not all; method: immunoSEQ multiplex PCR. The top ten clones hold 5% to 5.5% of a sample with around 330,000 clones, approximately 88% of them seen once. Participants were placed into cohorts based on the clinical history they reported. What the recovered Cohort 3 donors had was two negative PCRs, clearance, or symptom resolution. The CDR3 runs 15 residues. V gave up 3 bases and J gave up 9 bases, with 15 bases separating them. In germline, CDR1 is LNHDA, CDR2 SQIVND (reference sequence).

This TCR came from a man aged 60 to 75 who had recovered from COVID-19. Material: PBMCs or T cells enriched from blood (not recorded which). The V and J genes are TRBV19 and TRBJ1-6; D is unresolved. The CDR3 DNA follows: TGTGCCAGTAGTATTTGGAGTCAGCTCGGTTCACCCCTCCACTTT. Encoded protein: CASSIWSQLGSPLHF.